The present entry profiles one TCR beta chain with its context. Antigen unknown. This sample was included in a study of shared clonotypes between healthy human individuals. This CDR3 spans 14 amino acids. V was clipped by 4 bases and J by 3 bases; unmatched bases: 5. CDR1 is KGHSH and CDR2 is LQKENI in the germline V gene. Study results and limitations: Larger estimated richness was generally seen in naive subsets than in memory subsets.

This table comes from immunoSEQ multiplex PCR, and its TCRdb copy is limited to in-frame clones, with some not included. Among about 1 million clones, about 70% were seen once, and the ten largest hold roughly 1.5%. The sequenced sample was memory CD4+ T cells sorted from blood. The subset is: CD45RA-negative fraction. The clonotype originates from a man younger than 35 in good health. J is TRBJ1-2 and V is TRBV18; TRBD1 aligns across 7 bases. In DNA form, the CDR3 reads TGTGCCAGCTCACTCTCGGGACAGCACTATGGCTACACCTTC. It is translated as CASSLSGQHYGYTF.